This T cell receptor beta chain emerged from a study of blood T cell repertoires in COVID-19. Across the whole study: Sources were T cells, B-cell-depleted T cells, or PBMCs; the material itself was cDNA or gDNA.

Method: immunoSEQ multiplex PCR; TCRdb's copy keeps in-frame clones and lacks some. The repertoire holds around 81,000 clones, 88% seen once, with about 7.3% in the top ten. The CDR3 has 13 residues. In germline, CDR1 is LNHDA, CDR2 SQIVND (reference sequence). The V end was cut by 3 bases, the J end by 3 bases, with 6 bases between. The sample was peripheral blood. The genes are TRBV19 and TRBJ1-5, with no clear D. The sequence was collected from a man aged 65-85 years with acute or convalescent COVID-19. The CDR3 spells CASSILNNQPQHF. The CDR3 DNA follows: TGTGCCAGTAGTATTTTAAACAATCAGCCCCAGCATTTT.